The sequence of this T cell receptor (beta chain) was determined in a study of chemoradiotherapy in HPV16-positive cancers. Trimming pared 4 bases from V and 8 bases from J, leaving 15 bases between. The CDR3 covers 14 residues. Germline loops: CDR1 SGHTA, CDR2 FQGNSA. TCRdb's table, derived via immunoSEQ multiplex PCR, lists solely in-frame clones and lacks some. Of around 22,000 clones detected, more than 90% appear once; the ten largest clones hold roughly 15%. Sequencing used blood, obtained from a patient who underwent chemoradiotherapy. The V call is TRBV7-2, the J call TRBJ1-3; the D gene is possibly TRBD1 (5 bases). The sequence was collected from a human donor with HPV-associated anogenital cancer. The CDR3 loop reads CASSSTVFRDTIYF. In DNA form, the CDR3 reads TGTGCCAGCAGCTCGACAGTTTTTCGAGACACCATATATTTT.